The 26 T cell receptor beta chains in this list originate from one sample, sequenced in a study of regulatory T cells in long-lasting Graves disease. Time point given: newly diagnosed GD, antithyroid drugs for less than 3 months. Extracted RNA from PBMCs served as the source of the TCR library. The TCR beta library used iRepertoire HTBI primers with Arm-PCR amplification of CDR3. TCRdb recomputed calls from the multiplex PCR reads with MiXCR, one row per CDR3 protein. This sample has roughly 560,000 distinct CDR3 sequences, with more than 15% found just once. These data also formed part of another study, on T cells in Graves' hyperthyroidism and ophthalmopathy.

The sample was peripheral blood mononuclear cells (PBMCs), taken at new diagnosis, from a patient treated with antithyroid drugs. All receptors come from a woman aged 35-65 years with Graves disease.

The sample holds many counts of this clonotype. The gene calls are TRBV9 and TRBJ1-4; TRBD1 agrees at 10 bases. The V gene end was trimmed by 3 bases and the J gene end by 8 bases; junction bases not matched to a gene: 7. Germline values: CDR1 SGDLS, CDR2 YYNGEE. The CDR3 has 15 residues. The CDR3 nucleotides read TGTGCCAGCAGCGGGACGGGGACAGGGGACGAAAAACTGTTTTTT. Its translation is CASSGTGTGDEKLFF.

About this clonotype: It is unclear where the CDR3 begins or ends on the DNA, so no DNA is shown, and the CDR3 is as TCRdb lists it. This chain connects TRBV7-8 to TRBJ1-6. Germline V gene lookup returns CDR1 SGHVS and CDR2 FQNEAQ. Including both end residues, the CDR3 is 23 amino acids long. The CDR3 protein is CASTNQTSMYLCASSLVASPLHF.

This clonotype was observed many times. The V call is TRBV2, the J call TRBJ2-1; 8 bases are a match to TRBD2. The V gene end was trimmed by 7 bases and the J gene end by 9 bases; junction bases not matched to a gene: 11. The germline CDR1 and CDR2 sequences are SNHLY and FYNNEI. The CDR3 is made up of 14 amino acids. In DNA, the CDR3 is TGTGCCAGCATCCTGGCGGGGGGCCGTGGTGAGCAGTTCTTC. Protein product: CASILAGGRGEQFF.

The chain has TRBV5-1 and TRBJ2-3, with 8 bases aligning to TRBD2. Germline V CDR1 and CDR2: SGHRS, YFSETQ. V shed 7 bases and J 3 bases; nucleotides not matched to a gene: 7. The CDR3 length is 14 residues. The CDR3 loop reads CASRASGSTDTQYF. The CDR3 DNA follows: TGCGCCAGCCGCGCTAGCGGGTCGACAGATACGCAGTATTTT.

The chain couples TRBV7-9 to TRBJ1-2; unclear D gene. The CDR3 has 14 amino acids. Per the germline V gene, CDR1 is SEHNR and CDR2 is FQNEAQ (reference sequence). The V gene lost 5 bases and the J gene lost 4 bases, with 14 bases spanning the gap. DNA for the CDR3: TGTGCCAGCAGCCCACCGACCTACAGCTATGGCTACACCTTC. It encodes CASSPPTYSYGYTF.

The table lists this clonotype with a few counts. V and J are TRBV5-1 and TRBJ2-5, with unresolved D. This CDR3 is 15 amino acids long. The germline gives CDR1 SGHRS, CDR2 YFSETQ. V shed 0 bases and J shed 2 bases, with 11 bases lying between them. CDR3 in amino acids: CASSLGGFPQETQYF. CDR3 DNA sequence: TGCGCCAGCAGCTTGGGTGGGTTCCCTCAAGAGACCCAGTACTTC.

This clonotype has a count of ten or more. The chain joins TRBV27 to TRBJ2-3, with 9 bases aligning to TRBD2. The ends lost 5 bases at V and 3 bases at J; junction bases unmatched: 12. The CDR3 contains 17 residues. In germline, CDR1 is MNHEY, CDR2 SMNVEV (reference sequence). CDR3 sequence (DNA): TGTGCCAGCAGTAAAGTAGCGGGGGTCCCGGGAACAGATACGCAGTATTTT. It yields the protein CASSKVAGVPGTDTQYF.

This clonotype has at least ten counts. The chain is built from TRBV30 and TRBJ1-1, with 7 bases fitting TRBD1. CDR1 is GTSNPN, CDR2 SVGIG, per germline (reference sequence). This CDR3 has 13 amino acids. After removal of 5 bases from V and 5 bases from J, the junction contained 8 bases not matched to a gene. This CDR3 is CAWAKTGRTEAFF. The CDR3 nucleotides read TGTGCCTGGGCCAAGACAGGGAGGACTGAAGCTTTCTTT.

The sample holds many counts of this clonotype. V and J are TRBV5-1 and TRBJ2-3; D call uncertain. Germline V gene sequence: CDR1 SGHRS, CDR2 YFSETQ. Trimming took off 2 bases at V and 2 bases at J, with 12 bases between the two ends. CDR3 length equals 15 residues. CDR3 DNA: TGCGCCAGCAGCTTTTTCCCCAAGAACACAGATACGCAGTATTTT. Its protein product is CASSFFPKNTDTQYF.

The chain links TRBV10-3 to TRBJ1-6, with 9 bases fitting TRBD1. The CDR3 sequence is 16 residues long. V was pared by 6 bases and J by 11 bases, with 14 bases of the junction left unmatched. CDR1 is ENHRY, CDR2 SYGVKD, per germline. The CDR3 protein is CAISSTPGQGQTPLHF. The CDR3 nucleotides are TGTGCCATCAGCAGTACCCCGGGACAGGGTCAGACACCCCTCCACTTT.

The table lists this clonotype with many counts. The CDR3 region has the DNA TGTGCCAGCAGCCAACAGGGGACTAACTATGGCTACACCTTC. Translation: CASSQQGTNYGYTF. This chain joins TRBV3-1 and TRBJ1-2, with D tentatively TRBD1 (6 bases). The V end was cut by 2 bases, the J end by 0 bases, with 7 bases between. The CDR3 totals 14 residues. The germline V gene encodes CDR1 LGHDT and CDR2 YNNKEL (reference sequence). Based on the CDR3 plus reference TRBV3-1 and TRBJ1-2, the full variable domain is DTAVSQTPKYLVTQMGNDKSIKCEQNLGHDTMYWYKQDSKKFLKIMFSYNNKELIINETVPNRFSPKSPDKAHLNLHINSLELGDSAVYFCASSQQGTNYGYTFGSGTRLTVV.

Ten or more counts support this clonotype. The gene calls are TRBV28 and TRBJ1-1; 7 bases map to TRBD1. Trimming took 4 bases from V and 0 from J; bases not matched to a gene: 5. CDR3 length equals 15 residues. Per germline, CDR1 MDHEN and CDR2 SYDVKM. In DNA, the CDR3 is TGTGCCAGCAGTTCCGGACAGGACCTGAACACTGAAGCTTTCTTT. Translation: CASSSGQDLNTEAFF. Full variable domain (outside the CDR3, taken from reference TRBV28 and TRBJ1-1): DVKVTQSSRYLVKRTGEKVFLECVQDMDHENMFWYRQDPGLGLRLIYFSYDVKMKEKGDIPEGYSVSREKKERFSLILESASTNQTSMYLCASSSGQDLNTEAFFGQGTRLTVV.

The chain uses TRBV6-2 or TRBV6-3 and TRBJ1-4; the match to TRBD1 covers 9 bases. The CDR3 is made up of 13 amino acids. V trimming: 7 bases; J trimming: 8 bases; junction bases outside the gene matches: 5. In germline, CDR1 is MNHEY, CDR2 SVGEGT. The CDR3 DNA sequence: TGTGCCAGCACTCTGACAGGGGGAGAAAAACTGTTTTTT. Translating it yields CASTLTGGEKLFF.

The table lists this clonotype with many counts. In nucleotides, the CDR3 is TGTGCCAGCTCACCAGCGGCAGCTGCCCAAGAGACCCAGTACTTC. As protein: CASSPAAAAQETQYF. The rearrangement uses TRBV18 and TRBJ2-5; D gene uncertain. The CDR3 has 15 amino acids. Trimming removed 2 bases at V and 1 base at J, with 11 bases between. Per germline, CDR1 KGHSH and CDR2 LQKENI.

This clonotype was recorded at least ten times. The chain is built from TRBV20-1 and TRBJ1-6; D call uncertain. The CDR3 runs 13 residues. The germline V gene encodes CDR1 DFQATT and CDR2 SNEGSKA (reference sequence). Trimming took off 3 bases at V and 0 bases at J, with 3 bases between the two ends. CDR3 amino acids: CSASSSYNSPLHF. CDR3 nucleotides: TGCAGTGCTAGCTCCTCCTATAATTCACCCCTCCACTTT.

The genes are TRBV7-2 and TRBJ1-2; TRBD1 is a possible D gene (6 bases). Germline loops: CDR1 SGHTA, CDR2 FQGNSA. V dropped 4 bases and J dropped 7 bases, with 13 bases sitting between them. The CDR3 has 13 residues. The CDR3 DNA follows: TGTGCCAGCAGCTCCCGACAGGACTCTGGCTACACCTTC. Translated: CASSSRQDSGYTF.

This clonotype was counted a few times. The chain is built from TRBV7-6 and TRBJ2-3; D is possibly TRBD2 (6 bases). The germline CDR1 and CDR2 sequences are SGHVS and FNYEAQ. Trimming stripped 0 bases from V and 4 bases from J, with 17 bases between. The CDR3 loop spans 17 amino acids. This CDR3 is CASSLAILAEGADTQYF. CDR3 bases: TGTGCCAGCAGCTTAGCGATATTAGCGGAGGGAGCAGATACGCAGTATTTT.

This chain joins TRBV19 and TRBJ1-1; 7 bases match TRBD1. The CDR3 is made up of 14 amino acids. The V gene's germline CDR1 is LNHDA and CDR2 SQIVND (reference sequence). With 6 bases clipped from V and 0 bases from J, the junction kept 4 bases outside the gene matches. In nucleotides, the CDR3 is TGTGCCAGTAGGACTGGACAGGTGAACACTGAAGCTTTCTTT. The encoded protein is CASRTGQVNTEAFF.

This clonotype has a count of ten or more. The V gene is TRBV6-2 or TRBV6-3, the J gene TRBJ1-1, with D unclear. Trimming removed 3 bases from V and 4 bases from J, with 9 bases in between. The CDR3 contains 13 residues. CDR1 and CDR2 (germline): MNHEY, SVGEGT. The CDR3 loop reads CASSYAHSTEAFF. The CDR3 region has the DNA TGTGCCAGCAGTTATGCACACAGCACTGAAGCTTTCTTT.

This clonotype has a handful of counts. The V call is TRBV5-4, the J call TRBJ2-7; D may correspond to TRBD1 or TRBD2 (5 bases each). From germline, CDR1 is SGHNT and CDR2 YYREEE (reference sequence). The CDR3 sequence is 15 residues long. Trimming cost V 0 bases and J 5 bases, with 15 bases left between them. The CDR3 nucleotides read TGTGCCAGCAGCTTGGGGGGGTACTTCACTGACGAGCAGTACTTC. Translation gives CASSLGGYFTDEQYF. The full variable domain, in which reference TRBV5-4 and TRBJ2-7 provide the parts outside the CDR3, is ETGVTQSPTHLIKTRGQQVTLRCSSQSGHNTVSWYQQALGQGPQFIFQYYREEENGRGNFPPRFSGLQFPNYSSELNVNALELDDSALYLCASSLGGYFTDEQYFGPGTRLTVT.

This CDR3 reads CASSFGAGGAYGYTF. The CDR3 DNA reads TGTGCCAGCAGCTTCGGGGCAGGGGGCGCCTATGGCTACACCTTC. This chain joins TRBV7-9 and TRBJ1-2, with 8 bases that match TRBD1. CDR3 length equals 15 residues. Trimming cost V 3 bases and J 4 bases; bases outside gene matches: 7. Germline V gene lookup returns CDR1 SEHNR and CDR2 FQNEAQ (reference sequence). Supplemented by reference TRBV7-9 and TRBJ1-2, the full variable domain reads DTGVSQNPRHKITKRGQNVTFRCDPISEHNRLYWYRQTLGQGPEFLTYFQNEAQLEKSRLLSDRFSAERPKGSFSTLEIQRTEQGDSAMYLCASSFGAGGAYGYTFGSGTRLTVV.

This clonotype was counted ten times or more. The gene calls are TRBV11-3 and TRBJ1-2; unclear D gene. The CDR3 runs to 12 residues. Germline V gives CDR1 SGHNT, CDR2 YENEEA. V lost 5 bases and J lost 8, with 12 bases in between. CDR3 protein: CASSEESRGYTF. In nucleotides, the CDR3 is TGTGCCAGCAGCGAAGAAAGTAGGGGCTACACCTTC.

This clonotype was detected many times. The rearrangement joins TRBV11-2 to TRBJ1-2, with D perhaps TRBD1 (6 bases). This CDR3 has 15 residues. Germline V gene lookup returns CDR1 SGHAT and CDR2 FQNNGV. V was cut by 3 bases and J by 2 bases, with 13 bases left in between. CDR3 nucleotide sequence: TGTGCCAGCAGCTTCCAGGGGAGGGGGAACTATGGCTACACCTTC. It specifies CASSFQGRGNYGYTF.

The CDR3 DNA follows: TGTGCCAGTAGTATTCACACTTCCGGGACAGGGAGCTCCTATAATTCACCCCTCCACTTT. Its protein is CASSIHTSGTGSSYNSPLHF. This chain connects TRBV19 to TRBJ1-6; 9 nucleotides line up with TRBD1. Germline V gives CDR1 LNHDA, CDR2 SQIVND (reference sequence). This CDR3 region has 20 residues. The V segment lost 3 bases and the J segment 0 bases; nucleotides outside the gene matches: 12.

There are many counts of this clonotype. CDR3 coding DNA: TGTGCCAGCAGTGACGGCGGTGCTGCCTACAATGAGCAGTTCTTC. Its translation is CASSDGGAAYNEQFF. This rearrangement joins TRBV6-2 or TRBV6-3 to TRBJ2-1; no clear D. The CDR3 length is 15 residues. V was shortened by 5 bases and J by 2 bases, with 13 bases between the two germline ends. Germline V gene data show CDR1 as MNHEY and CDR2 as SVGEGT.

This sequence joins TRBV18 and TRBJ1-3; D call uncertain. V dropped 2 bases and J dropped 4 bases, with 6 bases sitting between them. The germline CDR1 and CDR2 sequences are KGHSH and LQKENI. The CDR3 extends over 13 amino acids. The CDR3 sequence is CASSPGNGNTIYF. For the CDR3, the DNA is TGTGCCAGCTCACCAGGGAACGGAAACACCATATATTTT. Drawing the rest from reference TRBV18 and TRBJ1-3, the complete variable domain is NAGVMQNPRHLVRRRGQEARLRCSPMKGHSHVYWYRQLPEEGLKFMVYLQKENIIDESGMPKERFSAEFPKEGPSILRIQQVVRGDSAAYFCASSPGNGNTIYFGEGSWLTVV.